These T cell receptor beta chains were read from a single sample in a study of vaccination effects on CD4 cells after COVID-19. The antigens for these receptors are not known. The repertoire was sequenced with immunoSEQ multiplex PCR; TCRdb's copy has only in-frame clones and lacks some. Among tens of thousands of clones listed, roughly 74% were seen once. The sample consisted of CD4+ T cells from PBMCs cultured with HCoV-229E spike peptides, taken after COVID-19 vaccination. The source of these receptors is a human donor who received a COVID-19 vaccine. CDR3s include the opening cysteine and the closing phenylalanine or tryptophan. D genes are given only for firm matches. Clone size appears in some rows only: once, few, many, or a class for an expanded clone.

d_gene: -; v_gene: TRBV30; abundance: -; j_gene: TRBJ2-1; CDR3nt: TGTGCCTGGATGCGACCTGGCCCCTACAATGAGCAGTTCTTC; CDR3aa: CAWMRPGPYNEQFF
d_gene: -; v_gene: TRBV5-4; abundance: -; j_gene: TRBJ2-1; CDR3nt: TGTGCCAGCAGCTTACTATGGGGAAATGAGCAGTTCTTC; CDR3aa: CASSLLWGNEQFF
d_gene: -; v_gene: TRBV7-2; abundance: -; j_gene: TRBJ1-2; CDR3nt: TGTGCCAGCAGCTTAGAATTCAGCACGGTCGGCTACACCTTC; CDR3aa: CASSLEFSTVGYTF
d_gene: TRBD1; v_gene: TRBV28; abundance: -; j_gene: TRBJ1-5; CDR3nt: TGTGCCAGCCTAAACAGGGGGAGGCAGCCCCAGCATTTT; CDR3aa: CASLNRGRQPQHF
d_gene: -; v_gene: TRBV18; abundance: few; j_gene: TRBJ2-2; CDR3nt: TGTGCCAGCTCACCATTTTCGGGGACCGGGGAGCTGTTTTTT; CDR3aa: CASSPFSGTGELFF
d_gene: -; v_gene: TRBV7-3; abundance: -; j_gene: TRBJ2-1; CDR3nt: TGTGCCAGCAGCACCGCCAGGGGGGGGTACAATGAGCAGTTCTTC; CDR3aa: CASSTARGGYNEQFF
d_gene: TRBD1; v_gene: TRBV3-1/TRBV3-2; abundance: -; j_gene: TRBJ2-3; CDR3nt: TGTGCCAGCAGCCAAGGGGACAGGGGGAAATGGACAGATACGCAGTATTTT; CDR3aa: CASSQGDRGKWTDTQYF
d_gene: -; v_gene: TRBV6-1; abundance: few; j_gene: TRBJ1-2; CDR3nt: TGTGCCAGCAGTGAAGCCTTCTATGGCTACACCTTC; CDR3aa: CASSEAFYGYTF
d_gene: TRBD1; v_gene: TRBV5-4; abundance: -; j_gene: TRBJ2-5; CDR3nt: TGTGCCAGCAGCCTGACAGGGGGCGAGGAGACCCAGTACTTC; CDR3aa: CASSLTGGEETQYF
d_gene: -; v_gene: TRBV7-3; abundance: once; j_gene: TRBJ1-1; CDR3nt: TGTGCCAGCAGCTTGACAGGTCCCACTGAAGCTTTCTTT; CDR3aa: CASSLTGPTEAFF
d_gene: TRBD1; v_gene: TRBV4-1; abundance: -; j_gene: TRBJ2-3; CDR3nt: TGCGCCAGCAGCCAAATAGTCCGGACAGGGGGCATAGATACGCAGTATTTT; CDR3aa: CASSQIVRTGGIDTQYF
d_gene: TRBD1; v_gene: TRBV24-1; abundance: -; j_gene: TRBJ1-1; CDR3nt: TGTGCCACCAGTGGGACAGGGAACACTGAAGCTTTCTTT; CDR3aa: CATSGTGNTEAFF
d_gene: -; v_gene: TRBV20-1; abundance: few; j_gene: TRBJ1-5; CDR3nt: TGCAGTGCTAGTGAGGAACGTAACCAGCCCCAGCATTTT; CDR3aa: CSASEERNQPQHF
d_gene: TRBD1; v_gene: TRBV7-3; abundance: -; j_gene: TRBJ2-1; CDR3nt: TGTGCCAGCAGCACCCTGGGGGACAGGGAGGACAATGAGCAGTTCTTC; CDR3aa: CASSTLGDREDNEQFF
d_gene: -; v_gene: TRBV6-4; abundance: -; j_gene: TRBJ2-2; CDR3nt: TGTGCCAGCAGTGTACCAGGGACCGGGGAGCTGTTTTTT; CDR3aa: CASSVPGTGELFF
d_gene: TRBD1; v_gene: TRBV3-1/TRBV3-2; abundance: -; j_gene: TRBJ2-3; CDR3nt: TGTGCCAGCAGCCAAGTACAGGGGACAGATACGCAGTATTTT; CDR3aa: CASSQVQGTDTQYF
d_gene: -; v_gene: TRBV18; abundance: few; j_gene: TRBJ1-4; CDR3nt: TGTGCCAGCTCACCAGGCGGTTCCGGGGAAAAACTGTTTTTT; CDR3aa: CASSPGGSGEKLFF
d_gene: -; v_gene: TRBV2; abundance: -; j_gene: TRBJ1-6; CDR3nt: TGTGCCAGCAGTGACAGGGGCGCAGGCTCACCCCTCCACTTT; CDR3aa: CASSDRGAGSPLHF
d_gene: -; v_gene: TRBV7-3; abundance: -; j_gene: TRBJ2-1; CDR3nt: TGTGCCAGCAGCTCATCCCGGACCCTCCGCAGTGAGCAGTTCTTC; CDR3aa: CASSSSRTLRSEQFF
d_gene: TRBD1; v_gene: TRBV4-1; abundance: once; j_gene: TRBJ1-5; CDR3nt: TGCGCCAGCAGCCAAGATTATATCGGGGAGGGGGCAAAACAGCCCCAGCATTTT; CDR3aa: CASSQDYIGEGAKQPQHF
d_gene: TRBD1; v_gene: TRBV5-1; abundance: -; j_gene: TRBJ1-2; CDR3nt: TGCGCCAGCAGCCCGCCGTCTCAGGGGGCGACGGGTGGCTACACCTTC; CDR3aa: CASSPPSQGATGGYTF
d_gene: TRBD2; v_gene: TRBV18; abundance: -; j_gene: TRBJ2-3; CDR3nt: TGTGCCAGCTCACCGTTAGCGGGGGTCACAGATACGCAGTATTTT; CDR3aa: CASSPLAGVTDTQYF
d_gene: TRBD1; v_gene: TRBV4-3; abundance: few; j_gene: TRBJ1-1; CDR3nt: TGCGCCAGCAGCCAAGAGGGGACAGGGTGGGACACTGAAGCTTTCTTT; CDR3aa: CASSQEGTGWDTEAFF
d_gene: -; v_gene: TRBV4-2; abundance: -; j_gene: TRBJ1-3; CDR3nt: TGTGCCAGCAGCCAAGCACACACCATATATTTT; CDR3aa: CASSQAHTIYF
d_gene: -; v_gene: TRBV6-5; abundance: many; j_gene: TRBJ1-6; CDR3nt: TGTGCCAGCAGTTACCACCGGGACAATTCACCCCTCCACTTT; CDR3aa: CASSYHRDNSPLHF
d_gene: -; v_gene: TRBV3-1/TRBV3-2; abundance: -; j_gene: TRBJ2-1; CDR3nt: TGTGCCAGCAGCCAAGGGACATTTGGTGAGCAGTTCTTC; CDR3aa: CASSQGTFGEQFF
d_gene: -; v_gene: TRBV20-1; abundance: few; j_gene: TRBJ1-5; CDR3nt: TGCAGTGCTAGAGTCGGGGAGCCCCAGCATTTT; CDR3aa: CSARVGEPQHF
d_gene: TRBD1; v_gene: TRBV18; abundance: -; j_gene: TRBJ2-3; CDR3nt: TGTGCCAGCTCAACCAGACAGGGAGGCACAGATACGCAGTATTTT; CDR3aa: CASSTRQGGTDTQYF
d_gene: -; v_gene: TRBV11-2; abundance: -; j_gene: TRBJ2-2; CDR3nt: TGTGCCAGCAGCTTTAGACTAGCGAACACCGGGGAGCTGTTTTTT; CDR3aa: CASSFRLANTGELFF
d_gene: TRBD1; v_gene: TRBV2; abundance: -; j_gene: TRBJ2-5; CDR3nt: TGTGCCAGCAGAGTCGACAGGGTAGTAGGCGGGACCCAGTACTTC; CDR3aa: CASRVDRVVGGTQYF
d_gene: -; v_gene: TRBV6-6; abundance: few; j_gene: TRBJ2-2; CDR3nt: TGTGCCAGCAGCCAGGACCGGAACACCGGGGAGCTGTTTTTT; CDR3aa: CASSQDRNTGELFF
d_gene: TRBD2; v_gene: TRBV2; abundance: -; j_gene: TRBJ2-1; CDR3nt: TGTGCCAGCAATCCAGGGACTAGCTACAATGAGCAGTTCTTC; CDR3aa: CASNPGTSYNEQFF
d_gene: -; v_gene: TRBV4-1; abundance: -; j_gene: TRBJ2-5; CDR3nt: TGCGCCAGCAGCCAAGTTCGCTTGGAGACCCAGTACTTC; CDR3aa: CASSQVRLETQYF
d_gene: -; v_gene: TRBV25-1; abundance: -; j_gene: TRBJ1-1; CDR3nt: TGTGCCAGCAGTGAAGAATGGAACACTGAAGCTTTCTTT; CDR3aa: CASSEEWNTEAFF
d_gene: -; v_gene: TRBV4-1; abundance: -; j_gene: TRBJ1-5; CDR3nt: TGCGCCAGCAGCCTACCGGGGGGTGATCAGCCCCAGCATTTT; CDR3aa: CASSLPGGDQPQHF
d_gene: -; v_gene: TRBV4-3; abundance: -; j_gene: TRBJ1-3; CDR3nt: TGCGCCAGCAGCCAAGAGAACTCTGGAAACACCATATATTTT; CDR3aa: CASSQENSGNTIYF
d_gene: TRBD2; v_gene: TRBV4-1; abundance: -; j_gene: TRBJ2-5; CDR3nt: TGCGCCAGCAGCCAAGCTTTCGCGGGGGGGAGGGAGACCCAGTACTTC; CDR3aa: CASSQAFAGGRETQYF
d_gene: -; v_gene: TRBV3-1/TRBV3-2; abundance: few; j_gene: TRBJ1-3; CDR3nt: TGTGCCAGCAGCCAAGATACGGGGGGGCCGGGAAACACCATATATTTT; CDR3aa: CASSQDTGGPGNTIYF
d_gene: -; v_gene: TRBV7-2; abundance: once; j_gene: TRBJ2-5; CDR3nt: TGTGCCAGCAGCCAACCTAGCGCAGCGGTGGCCCAGTACTTC; CDR3aa: CASSQPSAAVAQYF
d_gene: TRBD1; v_gene: TRBV18; abundance: -; j_gene: TRBJ2-6; CDR3nt: TGTGCCAGCTCACCCATCCCGGGACAGGGCCCTGGGGCCAACGTCCTGACTTTC; CDR3aa: CASSPIPGQGPGANVLTF
d_gene: -; v_gene: TRBV21-1; abundance: -; j_gene: TRBJ1-1; CDR3nt: TGTGCCAGCGGTTGGGGGGGGGTGAGGACTGAAGCTTTCTTT; CDR3aa: CASGWGGVRTEAFF
d_gene: -; v_gene: TRBV29-1; abundance: -; j_gene: TRBJ2-4; CDR3nt: TGCAGCGCGCAACAGGGAGACGACATTCAGTACTTC; CDR3aa: CSAQQGDDIQYF
d_gene: -; v_gene: TRBV6-5; abundance: medium-sized; j_gene: TRBJ1-5; CDR3nt: TGTGCCAGCAGTTACTCGATAGCTACAGCCAATCAGCCCCAGCATTTT; CDR3aa: CASSYSIATANQPQHF
d_gene: -; v_gene: TRBV5-1; abundance: once; j_gene: TRBJ2-5; CDR3nt: TGCGCCAGCGGGAGAGGGGCCGGGTCCCAGGAGACCCAGTACTTC; CDR3aa: CASGRGAGSQETQYF
d_gene: -; v_gene: TRBV9; abundance: -; j_gene: TRBJ1-2; CDR3nt: TGTGCCAGCAGCGCCCCCTTTGATGCGAAGGGTCTTAACTATGGCTACACCTTC; CDR3aa: CASSAPFDAKGLNYGYTF
d_gene: TRBD2; v_gene: TRBV6-2/TRBV6-3; abundance: -; j_gene: TRBJ2-3; CDR3nt: TGTGCCAGCAGTTACCCCACTAGCGGGGGATCTCTGAATAAGGGCACAGATACGCAGTATTTT; CDR3aa: CASSYPTSGGSLNKGTDTQYF
d_gene: -; v_gene: TRBV2; abundance: few; j_gene: TRBJ1-1; CDR3nt: TGTGCCAGCAGTCCGCAGCTGAACACTGAAGCTTTCTTT; CDR3aa: CASSPQLNTEAFF
d_gene: TRBD2; v_gene: TRBV24-1; abundance: -; j_gene: TRBJ2-5; CDR3nt: TGTGCCACCCAAAGGGGACTAGCGGGGGAGACCCAGTACTTC; CDR3aa: CATQRGLAGETQYF
d_gene: -; v_gene: TRBV5-5; abundance: -; j_gene: TRBJ2-2; CDR3nt: TGTGCCAGCAGGGAGGGGATCACCGGGGAGCTGTTTTTT; CDR3aa: CASREGITGELFF
d_gene: -; v_gene: TRBV6-4; abundance: -; j_gene: TRBJ2-1; CDR3nt: TGTGCCAGCAGCCGAGACTACTCTATTGGCAATGAGCAGTTCTTC; CDR3aa: CASSRDYSIGNEQFF
d_gene: TRBD2; v_gene: TRBV5-1; abundance: -; j_gene: TRBJ2-2; CDR3nt: TGCGCCAGCAGCTTGCGGCGACAGCGGGGGAACACCGGGGAGCTGTTTTTT; CDR3aa: CASSLRRQRGNTGELFF
d_gene: -; v_gene: TRBV19; abundance: -; j_gene: TRBJ1-2; CDR3nt: TGTGCCAGTAGTCCCCCACAGGCGAACTATGGCTACACCTTC; CDR3aa: CASSPPQANYGYTF
d_gene: -; v_gene: TRBV27; abundance: -; j_gene: TRBJ1-5; CDR3nt: TGTGCCAGCAGGAGGCAGCCCCAGCATTTT; CDR3aa: CASRRQPQHF
d_gene: -; v_gene: TRBV2; abundance: -; j_gene: TRBJ1-6; CDR3nt: TGTGCCAGCAGTGATCTGGAGAGCGGCATTTCACCCCTCCACTTT; CDR3aa: CASSDLESGISPLHF
d_gene: -; v_gene: TRBV24-1; abundance: -; j_gene: TRBJ2-2; CDR3nt: TGTGCCACCAGTGACCCCAACACCGGGGAGCTGTTTTTT; CDR3aa: CATSDPNTGELFF
d_gene: -; v_gene: TRBV6-5; abundance: -; j_gene: TRBJ1-2; CDR3nt: TGTGCCAGCAGACAAACGATTAACTATGGCTACACCTTC; CDR3aa: CASRQTINYGYTF
d_gene: TRBD1; v_gene: TRBV10-2; abundance: -; j_gene: TRBJ1-5; CDR3nt: TGCGCCAGTGGGGACAGGACAAATCAGCCCCAGCATTTT; CDR3aa: CASGDRTNQPQHF
d_gene: -; v_gene: TRBV15; abundance: -; j_gene: TRBJ2-2; CDR3nt: TGTGCCACCAGCAGAGACAGGGGCCGGGCCGGGGAGCTGTTTTTT; CDR3aa: CATSRDRGRAGELFF
d_gene: -; v_gene: TRBV7-3; abundance: -; j_gene: TRBJ2-1; CDR3nt: TGTGCCAGCAGCTTAGGCCGCGGTGAGCAGTTCTTC; CDR3aa: CASSLGRGEQFF